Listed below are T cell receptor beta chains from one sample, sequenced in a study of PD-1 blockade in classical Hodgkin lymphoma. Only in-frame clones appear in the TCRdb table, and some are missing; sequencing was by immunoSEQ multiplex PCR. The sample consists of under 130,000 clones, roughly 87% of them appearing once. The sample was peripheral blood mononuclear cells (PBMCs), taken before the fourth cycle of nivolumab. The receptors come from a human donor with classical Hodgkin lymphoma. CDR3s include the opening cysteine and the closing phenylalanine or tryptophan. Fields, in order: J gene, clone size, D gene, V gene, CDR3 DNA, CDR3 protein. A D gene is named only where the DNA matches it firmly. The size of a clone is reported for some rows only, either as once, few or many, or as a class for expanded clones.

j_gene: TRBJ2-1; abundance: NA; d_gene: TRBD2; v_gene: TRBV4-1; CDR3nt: TGCGCCAGCAGCCAAACAGCGGGAACATACAATGAGCAGTTCTTC; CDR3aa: CASSQTAGTYNEQFF
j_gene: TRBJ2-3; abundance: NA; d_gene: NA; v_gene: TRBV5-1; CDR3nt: TGCGCCAGCAGCCCCGGGCGGGCAGCGACAGATACGCAGTATTTT; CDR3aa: CASSPGRAATDTQYF
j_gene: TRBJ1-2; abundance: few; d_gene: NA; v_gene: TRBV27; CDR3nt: TGTGCCAGCAGTTTTTTACAGGGCAACTATGGCTACACCTTC; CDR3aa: CASSFLQGNYGYTF
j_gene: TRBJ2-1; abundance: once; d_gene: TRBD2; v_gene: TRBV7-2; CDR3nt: TGTGCCAGCAGCAACACGGGACTAGCAAACAATGAGCAGTTCTTC; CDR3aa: CASSNTGLANNEQFF
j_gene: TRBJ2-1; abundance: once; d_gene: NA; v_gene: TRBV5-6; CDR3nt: TGTGCCAGCAGCTTCTCTGACAGCAGTACCTACAATGAGCAGTTCTTC; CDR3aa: CASSFSDSSTYNEQFF
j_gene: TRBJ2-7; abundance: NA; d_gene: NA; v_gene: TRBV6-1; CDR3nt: TGTGCCAGCAGTGAGGTACAGGGCCACTCCTACGAGCAGTACTTC; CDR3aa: CASSEVQGHSYEQYF
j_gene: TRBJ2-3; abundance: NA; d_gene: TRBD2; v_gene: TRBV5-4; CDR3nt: TGTGCCAGCAGCTTGGGACTAGCGGACGAGGCAGATACGCAGTATTTT; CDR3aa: CASSLGLADEADTQYF
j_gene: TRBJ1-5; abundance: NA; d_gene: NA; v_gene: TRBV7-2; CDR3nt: TGTGCCAGCAGCTTAGCGAGTCGCCAGCATTTT; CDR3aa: CASSLASRQHF
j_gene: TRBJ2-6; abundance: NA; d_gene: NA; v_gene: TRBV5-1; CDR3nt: TGCGCCAGCAGCTCCGGACATAACACCGGGGCCAACGTCCTGACTTTC; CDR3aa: CASSSGHNTGANVLTF
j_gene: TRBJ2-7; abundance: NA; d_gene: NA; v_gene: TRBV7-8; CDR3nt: TGTGCCAGCAGCTTAGTAATAGGGCTGAACGAGCAGTACTTC; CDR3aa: CASSLVIGLNEQYF
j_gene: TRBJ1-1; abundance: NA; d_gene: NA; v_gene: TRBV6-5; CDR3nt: TGTGCCAGCAGTCCCGGACAGCCCTACACTGAAGCTTTCTTT; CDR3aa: CASSPGQPYTEAFF
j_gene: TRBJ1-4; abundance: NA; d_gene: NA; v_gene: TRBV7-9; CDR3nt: TGTGCCAGCAGCTCACAGAAAAATGAAAAACTGTTTTTT; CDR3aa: CASSSQKNEKLFF
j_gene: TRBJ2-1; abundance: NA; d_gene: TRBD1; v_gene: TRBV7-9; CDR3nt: TGTGCCAGCAGTCACACCCGGGACAGCGGTTCCAATGAGCAGTTCTTC; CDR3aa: CASSHTRDSGSNEQFF
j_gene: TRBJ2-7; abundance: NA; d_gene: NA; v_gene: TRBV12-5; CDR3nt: TGTGCTAGTGGTTTAGTAACCGGGACTCCTAGCTACGAGCAGTACTTC; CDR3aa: CASGLVTGTPSYEQYF
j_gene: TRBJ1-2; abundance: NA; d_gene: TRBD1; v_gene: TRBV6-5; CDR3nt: TGTGCCAGCCATTCGGACAGGAGTTATGGCTACACCTTC; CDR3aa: CASHSDRSYGYTF
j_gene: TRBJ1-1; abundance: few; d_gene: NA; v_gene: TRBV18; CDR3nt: TGTGCCAGCTCACAACAGCCTGTGAACACTGAAGCTTTCTTT; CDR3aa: CASSQQPVNTEAFF
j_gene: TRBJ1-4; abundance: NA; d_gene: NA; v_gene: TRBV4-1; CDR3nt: TGCGCCAGCAGCCAAGGGAGGGGGGCATCGACAACTAATGAAAAACTGTTTTTT; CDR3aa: CASSQGRGASTTNEKLFF
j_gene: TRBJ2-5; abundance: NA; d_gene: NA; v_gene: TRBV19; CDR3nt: TGTGCCAGTAGTATGGCGTTGCTCCAAAGGTTGGAGACCCAGTACTTC; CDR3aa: CASSMALLQRLETQYF
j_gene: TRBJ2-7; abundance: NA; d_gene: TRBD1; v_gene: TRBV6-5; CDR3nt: TGTGCCAGCAGTTACTCGCGGACAGGGGGCAGCTACGAGCAGTACTTC; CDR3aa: CASSYSRTGGSYEQYF
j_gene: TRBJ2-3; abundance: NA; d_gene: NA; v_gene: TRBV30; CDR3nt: TGTGCCTGGAGTGTACCAACTAGGGATACGCAGTATTTT; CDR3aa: CAWSVPTRDTQYF
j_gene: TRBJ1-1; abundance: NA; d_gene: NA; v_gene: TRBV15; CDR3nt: TGTGCCACCAGCAGCAGGGGGAACACTGAAGCTTTCTTT; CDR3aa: CATSSRGNTEAFF
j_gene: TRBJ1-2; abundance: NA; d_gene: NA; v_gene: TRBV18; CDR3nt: TGTGCCAGCTCTTTCACCGGCGGGAACTATGGCTACACCTTC; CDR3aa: CASSFTGGNYGYTF
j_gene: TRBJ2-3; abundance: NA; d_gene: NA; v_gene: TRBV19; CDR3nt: TGTGCCAGTAAAAGTGGCGGAGCCCGGGGAGATACGCAGTATTTT; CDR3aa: CASKSGGARGDTQYF
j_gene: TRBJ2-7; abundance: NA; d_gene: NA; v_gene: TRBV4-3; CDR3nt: TGCGCCAGCAGCCAAGATCGGCTAGGGGCCTACGAGCAGTACTTC; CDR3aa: CASSQDRLGAYEQYF
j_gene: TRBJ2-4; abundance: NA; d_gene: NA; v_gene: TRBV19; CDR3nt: TGTGCCAGTAGTATAGGTTACCACTCGGGGAAATCTGACATTCAGTACTTC; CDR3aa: CASSIGYHSGKSDIQYF
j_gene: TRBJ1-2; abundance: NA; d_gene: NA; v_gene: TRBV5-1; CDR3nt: TGCGCCAGCAGGTCTACACCTAACTATGGCTACACCTTC; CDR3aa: CASRSTPNYGYTF
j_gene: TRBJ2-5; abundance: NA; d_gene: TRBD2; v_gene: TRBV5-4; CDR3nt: TGTGCCAGCAGCTTAGCGGGGGAGACCCAGTACTTC; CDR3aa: CASSLAGETQYF
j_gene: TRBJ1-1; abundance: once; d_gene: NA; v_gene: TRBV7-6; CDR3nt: TGTGCCAGCAGCTTCCCGTGGGATGACACTGAAGCTTTCTTT; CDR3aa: CASSFPWDDTEAFF
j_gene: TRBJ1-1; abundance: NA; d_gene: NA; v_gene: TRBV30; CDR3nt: TGTGCCTGGAGTGTCCAATTTACAATGGGAGCTTTCTTT; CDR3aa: CAWSVQFTMGAFF
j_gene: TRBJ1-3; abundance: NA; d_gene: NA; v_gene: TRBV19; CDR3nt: TGTGCCAGTAGATTCGGCAGAAGGAACACCATATATTTT; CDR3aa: CASRFGRRNTIYF
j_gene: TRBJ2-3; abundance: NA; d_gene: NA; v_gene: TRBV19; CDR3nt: TGTGCCAGTAGTATAGAAGGTAGGACAGATACGCAGTATTTT; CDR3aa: CASSIEGRTDTQYF
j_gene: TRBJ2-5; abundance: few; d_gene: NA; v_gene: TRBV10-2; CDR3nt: TGCGCCAGCAGCGGTCAGGGGTGGAGGGAGACCCAGTACTTC; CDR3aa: CASSGQGWRETQYF
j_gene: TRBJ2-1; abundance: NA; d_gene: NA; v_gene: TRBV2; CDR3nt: TGTGCCAGCAGTGAAGTACAGGGCGGGTACAATGAGCAGTTCTTC; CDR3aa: CASSEVQGGYNEQFF
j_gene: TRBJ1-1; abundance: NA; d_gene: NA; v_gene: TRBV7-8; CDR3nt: TGTGCCATTACAGGGTGGAACACTGAAGCTTTCTTT; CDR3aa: CAITGWNTEAFF
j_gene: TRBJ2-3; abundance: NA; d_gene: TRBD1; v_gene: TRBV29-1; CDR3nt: TGCAGCGTTGAAGCGCAGGGGGCTATCACAGATACGCAGTATTTT; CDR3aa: CSVEAQGAITDTQYF
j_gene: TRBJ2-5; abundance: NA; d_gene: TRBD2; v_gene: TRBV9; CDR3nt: TGTGCCAGCAGCGCCCAACCGGGACTAGCGGGAGTTGGAGAGACCCAGTACTTC; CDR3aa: CASSAQPGLAGVGETQYF
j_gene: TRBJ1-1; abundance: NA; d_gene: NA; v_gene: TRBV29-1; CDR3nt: TGCAGCGTTAGTGGTATGAACACTGAAGCTTTCTTT; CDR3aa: CSVSGMNTEAFF
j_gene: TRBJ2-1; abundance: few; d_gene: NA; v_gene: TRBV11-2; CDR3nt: TGTGCCAGCAGCTTAGGAGCACGGGTCAATGAGCAGTTCTTC; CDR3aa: CASSLGARVNEQFF
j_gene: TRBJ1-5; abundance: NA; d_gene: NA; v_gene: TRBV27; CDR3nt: TGTGCCAGCAGTTTATCTCCTAATCAGCCCCAGCATTTT; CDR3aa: CASSLSPNQPQHF
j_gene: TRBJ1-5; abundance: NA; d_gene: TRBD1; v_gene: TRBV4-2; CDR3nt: TGTGCCAGCAGCCAGACCTTACCGGGACAGGGTTTTAGCAATCAGCCCCAGCATTTT; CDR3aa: CASSQTLPGQGFSNQPQHF
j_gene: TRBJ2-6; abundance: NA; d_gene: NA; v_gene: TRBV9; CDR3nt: TGTGCCAGCAGCGACACCATGGGGGGCTCTGGGGCCAACGTCCTGACTTTC; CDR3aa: CASSDTMGGSGANVLTF
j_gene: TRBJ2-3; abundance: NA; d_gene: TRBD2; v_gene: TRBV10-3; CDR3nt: TGTGCCATCAGAGGGACTAGCGGAACAGATACGCAGTATTTT; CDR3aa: CAIRGTSGTDTQYF